The 25 T cell receptor beta chains presented below share a single source sample, sequenced in a study of T cell responses to AZD1222 COVID-19 vaccine (dated by TCRdb to the early 2020s). Receptors were amplified or captured by the immunoSEQ multiplex PCR assay. The table was pulled from immuneACCESS by TCRdb, which kept in-frame rearrangements only. Such tables lose some clones; where checked, under half of the loss comes from unresolved V genes, and the rest has no known cause. This sample has 80,000 to 95,000 clones in its table, and roughly nine tenths of those were observed once. More than 4.5% of the sample is taken by the ten largest. The time point label, as the study defines it: baseline before first vaccination. The sequences come from peripheral blood, collected on day 0 of AZD1222 vaccination. Receptors originate from an adult in good health.

This chain joins TRBV3-1 (or the pseudogene TRBV3-2) and TRBJ2-7, with D possibly TRBD1 on 6 matching bases. The CDR3 sequence is 14 residues long. CDR1 is LGHDT, CDR2 YNNKEL, per germline (reference sequence). Trimming pared 4 bases from V and 0 bases from J, leaving 10 bases between. CDR3 bases: TGTGCCAGCAGCCTCCGGGACACCTCCTACGAGCAGTACTTC. Amino acids: CASSLRDTSYEQYF.

V usage is TRBV25-1 and J usage is TRBJ2-3; 11 bases match TRBD2. This CDR3 region has 14 residues. Germline loops: CDR1 MGHDK, CDR2 SYGVNS. With 11 bases clipped from V and 4 bases from J, the junction kept 8 bases outside the gene matches. The CDR3 sequence: CASSLAGVADTQYF. CDR3 coding DNA: TGTGCCTCGTCACTAGCGGGAGTGGCAGATACGCAGTATTTT. The whole variable domain, remainder taken from reference TRBV25-1 and TRBJ2-3, is EADIYQTPRYLVIGTGKKITLECSQTMGHDKMYWYQQDPGMELHLIHYSYGVNSTEKGDLSSESTVSRIRTEHFPLTLESARPSHTSQYLCASSLAGVADTQYFGPGTRLTVL.

This chain joins TRBV29-1 and TRBJ2-7; 8 bases match TRBD1. The germline V gene encodes CDR1 SQVTM and CDR2 ANQGSEA. The V and J ends lost 4 bases and 1 base, in that order; junction bases with no gene match: 6. This CDR3 is built from 14 residues. CDR3 coding DNA: TGCAGCGTTGTACCGCAGGGGGCGTCCTACGAGCAGTACTTC. Its translation is CSVVPQGASYEQYF.

V gene TRBV7-2 combines with J gene TRBJ2-5, with D tentatively TRBD2 (6 bases). The CDR3 consists of 15 residues. Germline CDR1 SGHTA, CDR2 FQGNSA. V lost 1 base to trimming and J lost 2 bases, with 11 bases between them. The CDR3 loop is CASSLGGGNQETQYF. The CDR3 region has the DNA TGTGCCAGCAGCTTAGGAGGCGGGAATCAAGAGACCCAGTACTTC.

The chain carries TRBV28 and TRBJ1-4, with D perhaps matching TRBD1 (6 bases). This CDR3 spans 14 amino acids. Germline V gives CDR1 MDHEN, CDR2 SYDVKM. V shed 6 bases and J shed 8 bases, with 16 bases lying between them. CDR3 loop: CASSRGGAEEKLFF. The CDR3 nucleotides read TGTGCCAGCAGCCGGGGGGGGGCGGAAGAAAAACTGTTTTTT.

The V gene is TRBV19, the J gene TRBJ2-7; tentative D call: TRBD2 (6 bases). The CDR3 is 16 residues long. Trimming removed 2 bases from V and 3 bases from J, with 17 bases in between. CDR1 is LNHDA and CDR2 is SQIVND in the germline V gene (reference sequence). The CDR3 nucleotides are TGTGCCAGTAGTATACGGACCGGGACTTTTTACTACGAGCAGTACTTC. Its protein product is CASSIRTGTFYYEQYF.

The rearrangement joins TRBV5-6 to TRBJ1-1; TRBD1 might be the D (5 bases). Germline lookup yields CDR1 SGHDT and CDR2 YYEEEE. The V gene lost 1 base and the J gene lost 1 base, with 11 bases spanning the gap. This CDR3 has 15 amino acids. CDR3 nucleotides: TGTGCCAGCAGCTTGTGGGGACGGAGGAACACTGAAGCTTTCTTT. It is translated as CASSLWGRRNTEAFF.

The rearrangement links TRBV6-5 to TRBJ2-1; no reliable D call. This CDR3 contains 16 residues. V lost 0 bases, J lost 1 base, and 10 bases lay in between. Germline CDR1 reads MNHEY; CDR2 reads SVGAGI. CDR3 DNA: TGTGCCAGCAGTTACTCGAATGAGCTTTCCTACAATGAGCAGTTCTTC. It encodes CASSYSNELSYNEQFF.

The gene calls are TRBV6-5 and TRBJ2-2, with TRBD2 as a possible D gene (5 bases). The CDR3 runs to 14 residues. Trimming removed 4 bases at V and 6 bases at J, with 12 bases between. Germline-derived CDR1 and CDR2 are MNHEY and SVGAGI. The CDR3 sequence: CASSLERVPGELFF. In nucleotides, the CDR3 is TGTGCCAGCAGTTTGGAGAGGGTCCCCGGGGAGCTGTTTTTT.

The chain uses TRBV30 and TRBJ2-2; the match to TRBD2 covers 14 bases. This CDR3 has 16 residues. Germline V CDR1 and CDR2: GTSNPN, SVGIG (reference sequence). Unmatched junction bases numbered 7, after V lost 5 bases and J lost 5 bases. CDR3: CAWQRGTSGSTGELFF. The CDR3 DNA sequence: TGTGCCTGGCAAAGAGGGACTAGCGGGAGTACCGGGGAGCTGTTTTTT.

The genes are TRBV7-2 and TRBJ2-3; D unclear. Germline V gives CDR1 SGHTA, CDR2 FQGNSA. The CDR3 extends over 15 amino acids. Trimming stripped 6 bases from V and 4 bases from J, with 17 bases between. The CDR3: CASSWRRRGADTQYF. Here the CDR3 DNA reads TGTGCCAGCAGTTGGAGAAGGCGAGGAGCAGATACGCAGTATTTT.

V gene TRBV25-1 combines with J gene TRBJ2-2, with D hard to call. The CDR3 runs 13 residues. CDR1 is MGHDK, CDR2 SYGVNS, per germline. V shed 0 bases and J shed 9 bases, with 8 bases lying between them. The chain's CDR3 is CASSEYRARELFF. DNA of the CDR3: TGTGCCAGCAGTGAATATAGGGCCCGGGAGCTGTTTTTT.

The V call is TRBV6-2 or TRBV6-3, the J call TRBJ2-3; a weak D match, TRBD2 (5 bases). The germline V gene has CDR1 MNHEY and CDR2 SVGEGT. The CDR3 is made up of 16 amino acids. V was shortened by 0 bases and J by 2 bases, with 12 bases between the two germline ends. CDR3 in amino acids: CASSYSSRENTDTQYF. DNA of the CDR3: TGTGCCAGCAGTTACTCTTCCCGGGAAAACACAGATACGCAGTATTTT.

This chain connects TRBV19 to TRBJ2-7; D tentatively reads TRBD1 or TRBD2 (5 bases each). In germline, CDR1 is LNHDA, CDR2 SQIVND (reference sequence). Trimming removed 4 bases at V and 1 base at J, with 14 bases between. This CDR3 is 15 amino acids long. CDR3 sequence: CASSNRDLGSYEQYF. In DNA form, the CDR3 reads TGTGCCAGTAGTAACCGGGACCTAGGGTCCTACGAGCAGTACTTC. Supplemented by reference TRBV19 and TRBJ2-7, the full variable domain reads DGGITQSPKYLFRKEGQNVTLSCEQNLNHDAMYWYRQDPGQGLRLIYYSQIVNDFQKGDIAEGYSVSREKKESFPLTVTSAQKNPTAFYLCASSNRDLGSYEQYFGPGTRLTVT.

The chain uses TRBV11-3 and TRBJ2-2; D unclear. Germline V gene lookup returns CDR1 SGHNT and CDR2 YENEEA. V lost 5 bases and J 6 bases, leaving 7 bases between the germline ends. CDR3 length: 12 residues. The CDR3 protein is CASSGRAGELFF. The DNA for the CDR3 is TGTGCCAGCAGCGGAAGGGCCGGGGAGCTGTTTTTT.

This chain joins TRBV2 and TRBJ2-3, with D tentatively TRBD1 (6 bases). CDR1 and CDR2 from the germline V gene are SNHLY and FYNNEI. CDR3 length: 15 residues. Between the trimmed V and J ends, which lost 5 bases and 5 bases, there was a span of 17 bases. In nucleotides, the CDR3 is TGTGCCAGCAGTCGCCAACTCGCAGGGGTAGATACGCAGTATTTT. This translates into CASSRQLAGVDTQYF.

V gene TRBV6-5 combines with J gene TRBJ2-3, with 8 bases matching TRBD2. The CDR3 extends over 14 amino acids. The junction had 6 bases not matched to a gene; V was cut back by 6 bases and J by 4 bases. Germline V gene data show CDR1 as MNHEY and CDR2 as SVGAGI. The CDR3 nucleotides are TGTGCCAGCAGCTCCGGGAGGGATCCAGATACGCAGTATTTT. This encodes CASSSGRDPDTQYF.

The rearrangement joins TRBV5-1 to TRBJ1-6; D remains ambiguous. The CDR3 has 15 amino acids. V lost 4 bases and J 9 bases, leaving 17 bases between the germline ends. Germline V gene data show CDR1 as SGHRS and CDR2 as YFSETQ. The CDR3 nucleotides are TGCGCCAGCAGCCCGACTTCCGGGGTCTTTTCACCCCTCCACTTT. Amino acids: CASSPTSGVFSPLHF.

A single count supports this clone. The V gene is TRBV28, the J gene TRBJ1-2; no clear D gene. CDR3 length equals 14 residues. V lost 4 bases to trimming and J lost 4 bases, with 13 bases between them. CDR1 and CDR2 (germline): MDHEN, SYDVKM. The chain's CDR3 is CASSWTGLGYGYTF. For the CDR3, the DNA is TGTGCCAGCAGTTGGACGGGGTTAGGCTATGGCTACACCTTC.

This sequence joins TRBV5-1 and TRBJ1-4; 7 bases are shared with TRBD1. Germline CDR1 is SGHRS and CDR2 is YFSETQ. The CDR3 consists of 14 residues. J was trimmed by 7 bases and V by 4 bases; bases with no gene match: 7. Here the CDR3 DNA reads TGCGCCAGCAGCACTCAACAGGGGAGTGAAAAACTGTTTTTT. Protein: CASSTQQGSEKLFF.

The chain couples TRBV5-5 to TRBJ1-1; 7 nucleotides align to TRBD1. The germline V gene encodes CDR1 SGHKS and CDR2 YYEKEE (reference sequence). With 4 bases clipped from V and 1 base from J, the junction kept 4 bases outside the gene matches. CDR3 size: 14 residues. CDR3 region: CASSGGQTNTEAFF. DNA for the CDR3: TGTGCCAGCAGCGGGGGACAGACGAACACTGAAGCTTTCTTT.

The chain carries TRBV29-1 and TRBJ2-2, with D uncertain. Germline loops: CDR1 SQVTM, CDR2 ANQGSEA. Trimming stripped 3 bases from V and 0 bases from J, with 8 bases between. This CDR3 is 14 amino acids long. The CDR3 coding sequence is TGCAGCGTTGAGACGGCTCCGAACACCGGGGAGCTGTTTTTT. Protein sequence: CSVETAPNTGELFF.

This clone was seen only once. The rearrangement joins TRBV20-1 to TRBJ2-7, with TRBD2 matching over 12 bases. Germline loops: CDR1 DFQATT, CDR2 SNEGSKA (reference sequence). V shed 3 bases and J 0 bases; nucleotides not matched to a gene: 6. The CDR3 totals 16 residues. CDR3 region: CSASPLAGGTSYEQYF. In DNA, the CDR3 is TGCAGTGCTAGTCCCCTAGCGGGAGGGACCTCCTACGAGCAGTACTTC.

The chain links TRBV4-3 to TRBJ2-1; 7 nucleotides agree with TRBD2. After removal of 4 bases from V and 7 bases from J, the junction contained 4 bases not matched to a gene. Per germline, CDR1 LGHNA and CDR2 YSLEER. There are 13 residues in the CDR3. Written as DNA, the CDR3 is TGCGCCAGCAGCCGTGGGGAGGGAAATGAGCAGTTCTTC. Translation: CASSRGEGNEQFF.

V and J are TRBV24-1 and TRBJ2-3, with 8 bases that match TRBD2. The CDR3 totals 14 residues. V shed 5 bases, J shed 6 bases, and the junction held 6 bases outside the gene matches. Germline V CDR1 and CDR2: KGHDR, SFDVKD. The CDR3 nucleotides are TGTGCCACCAGTGGACCACCGGGGGGGGATACGCAGTATTTT. Protein product: CATSGPPGGDTQYF.